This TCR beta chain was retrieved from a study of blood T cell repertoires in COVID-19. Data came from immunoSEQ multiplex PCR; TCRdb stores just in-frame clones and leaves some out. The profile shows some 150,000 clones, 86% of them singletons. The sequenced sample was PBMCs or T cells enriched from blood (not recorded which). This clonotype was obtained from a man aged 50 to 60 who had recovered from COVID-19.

The CDR3 protein is CASSQDGLYGYTF. Written as DNA, the CDR3 is TGCGCCAGCAGCCAAGACGGACTCTATGGCTACACCTTC. The rearrangement joins TRBV4-3 to TRBJ1-2; D call uncertain. The CDR3 length is 13 residues. Germline values: CDR1 LGHNA, CDR2 YSLEER. Trimming cost V 0 bases and J 4 bases, with 6 bases left between them.